This entry lists 5 T cell receptor beta chains sequenced from one sample in a study of blood T cell repertoires in COVID-19 (TCRdb year 2020). Libraries were made using the immunoSEQ multiplex PCR assay. TCRdb re-hosts the immuneACCESS table, in-frame sequences only. Its copies lack some clones; in the studies checked, an unresolved V gene accounts for under half of them, and the cause for the rest is not known. The sample records approximately 72,000 clones, roughly 84% of which are singletons. Around 9.5% of the sample goes to the ten largest clones. Material for sequencing was peripheral blood. The receptors were gathered from a man aged 45 to 65 with active COVID-19.

V gene TRBV9 combines with J gene TRBJ1-1, with D maybe TRBD1 (5 bases). Trimming cost V 2 bases and J 10 bases, with 15 bases left between them. The CDR3 runs to 13 residues. Germline CDR1 reads SGDLS; CDR2 reads YYNGEE. The CDR3 loop reads CASSVRDSEGAFF. The CDR3 bases are TGTGCCAGCAGCGTCCGGGACTCTGAAGGAGCTTTCTTT. The full variable domain, in which reference TRBV9 and TRBJ1-1 provide the parts outside the CDR3, is DSGVTQTPKHLITATGQRVTLRCSPRSGDLSVYWYQQSLDQGLQFLIQYYNGEERAKGNILERFSAQQFPDLHSELNLSSLELGDSALYFCASSVRDSEGAFFGQGTRLTVV.

V is TRBV7-9 and J is TRBJ2-7; D remains unclear. V gave up 1 base and J gave up 4 bases, with 5 bases separating them. CDR1 is SEHNR and CDR2 is FQNEAQ in the germline V gene (reference sequence). This CDR3 contains 12 residues. CDR3 region: CASSLGAYEQYF. The DNA for the CDR3 is TGTGCCAGCAGCTTAGGGGCTTACGAGCAGTACTTC.

The rearrangement links TRBV15 to TRBJ1-2; TRBD1 matches 8 bases. J lost 8 bases, V lost 1 base, and 6 bases had no gene match. Per germline, CDR1 LNHNV and CDR2 YYDKDF (reference sequence). The CDR3 sequence is 14 residues long. DNA for the CDR3: TGTGCCACCAGCAGAGGTGACAGGGGAGAGGGCTACACCTTC. It translates to CATSRGDRGEGYTF.

V is TRBV6-5 and J is TRBJ2-1; 11 bases are a match to TRBD2. V was pared by 0 bases and J by 5 bases, with 3 bases of the junction left unmatched. The germline V gene has CDR1 MNHEY and CDR2 SVGAGI. This CDR3 is built from 16 residues. CDR3 sequence (DNA): TGTGCCAGCAGTTACTCAAGGGGACTAGCGGACAATGAGCAGTTCTTC. This codes for CASSYSRGLADNEQFF.

The rearrangement uses TRBV5-4 and TRBJ1-1, with D uncertain. CDR1 is SGHNT and CDR2 is YYREEE in the germline V gene (reference sequence). The CDR3 is 15 residues long. V lost 3 bases to trimming and J lost 5 bases, with 17 bases between them. Here the CDR3 DNA reads TGTGCCAGCAGCTCCCGCTACGAAGGGAGGACTGAAGCTTTCTTT. Protein: CASSSRYEGRTEAFF. Drawing the rest from reference TRBV5-4 and TRBJ1-1, the complete variable domain is ETGVTQSPTHLIKTRGQQVTLRCSSQSGHNTVSWYQQALGQGPQFIFQYYREEENGRGNFPPRFSGLQFPNYSSELNVNALELDDSALYLCASSSRYEGRTEAFFGQGTRLTVV.